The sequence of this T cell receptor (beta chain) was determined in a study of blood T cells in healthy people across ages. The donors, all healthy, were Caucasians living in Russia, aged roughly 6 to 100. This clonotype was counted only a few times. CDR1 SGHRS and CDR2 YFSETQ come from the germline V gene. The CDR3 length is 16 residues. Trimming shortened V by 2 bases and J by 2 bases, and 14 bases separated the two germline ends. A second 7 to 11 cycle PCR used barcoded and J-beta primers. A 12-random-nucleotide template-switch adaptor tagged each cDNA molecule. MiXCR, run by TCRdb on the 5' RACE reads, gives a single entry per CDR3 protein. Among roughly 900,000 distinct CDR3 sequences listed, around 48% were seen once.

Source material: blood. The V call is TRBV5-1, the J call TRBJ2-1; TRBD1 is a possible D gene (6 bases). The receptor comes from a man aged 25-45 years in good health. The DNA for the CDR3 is TGCGCCAGCAGCTTCGACCAGGGACAAACCTACAATGAGCAGTTCTTC. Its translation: CASSFDQGQTYNEQFF.